Reported below is one T cell receptor beta chain. This CDR3 comprises 15 residues. From germline, CDR1 is SGHNT and CDR2 YYREEE (reference sequence). V lost 4 bases to trimming and J lost 3 bases, with 15 bases between them. This specimen belongs to a study of control samples from healthy donors and cancer patients. Some clones are missing from TCRdb's copy, which holds only in-frame ones; the method was immunoSEQ multiplex PCR. This table holds about 94,000 clones, about nine tenths found once. This sequence originates from a young woman in good health. The genes are TRBV5-4 and TRBJ2-3; no reliable D call. Material: blood. CDR3 DNA sequence: TGTGCCAGCAGCCCGGGCGTTACTGGGACAGATACGCAGTATTTT. Protein product: CASSPGVTGTDTQYF.